Following are 21 T cell receptor beta chains from one sample sequenced in a study of human T cells and chemical hapten exposure. Time point denoted: pre-sensitization, week 0. The treatment here: therapeutic diphenylcyclopropenone sensitization with weekly scalp DPC. TCRdb analysed the RACE reads with MiXCR anew, one entry per CDR3 protein. The repertoire holds around 120,000 distinct CDR3 sequences, with roughly 14% as singletons. Sequencing was performed on whole blood, taken in connection with sensitization to the hapten diphenylcyclopropenone (DPC). Receptor source: a woman younger than 30 with alopecia areata. Some clones in this sample may be carry-over from other donors' samples.

As regards this clonotype: This clone may be a read error of a much larger clone one base away. The V gene is TRBV12-3 or TRBV12-4, the J gene TRBJ2-7; D is ambiguous. This CDR3 spans 15 amino acids. V lost 8 bases to trimming and J lost 3 bases, with 20 bases between them. Here the CDR3 DNA reads TGTGCCAGCCGCCTACAGTGGTCCGCGGTCTACGAGCAGTACTTC. It encodes CASRLQWSAVYEQYF.

The CDR3, as DNA: TGTGCCAGCAGCGTAGAAGGCCCAGATACGCAGTATTTT. Protein product: CASSVEGPDTQYF. This chain uses TRBV9 with TRBJ2-3; no reliable D call. Germline V gene sequence: CDR1 SGDLS, CDR2 YYNGEE. The CDR3 has 13 residues. V lost 0 bases to trimming and J lost 4 bases, with 6 bases between them.

The chain couples TRBV6-1 to TRBJ2-5, with 12 bases lining up with TRBD2. Germline V gene lookup returns CDR1 MNHNS and CDR2 SASEGT. The V segment lost 2 bases and the J segment 2 bases; nucleotides outside the gene matches: 3. This CDR3 has 16 amino acids. The CDR3, as DNA: TGTGCCAGCAGTGAAACCCTAGCGGGGGGGCAAGAGACCCAGTACTTC. Translating gives CASSETLAGGQETQYF.

This clonotype has just a few counts. The rearrangement links TRBV20-1 to TRBJ2-3; 9 bases match TRBD2. This CDR3 contains 17 residues. The V segment lost 0 bases and the J segment 5 bases; nucleotides outside the gene matches: 12. CDR1 DFQATT and CDR2 SNEGSKA come from the germline V gene (reference sequence). CDR3 region: CSARDLKRGVSGDTQYF. CDR3 bases: TGCAGTGCTAGAGATCTTAAGCGGGGGGTCTCAGGAGATACGCAGTATTTT.

CDR3 protein: CASSLDFNNEQFF. CDR3 DNA sequence: TGTGCCAGCAGCTTAGACTTTAACAATGAGCAGTTCTTC. The chain employs TRBV7-8 and TRBJ2-1; D gene unclear. The ends were cut back, 1 base at V and 5 bases at J, with 6 bases in the middle. Germline V CDR1 and CDR2: SGHVS, FQNEAQ. This CDR3 comprises 13 residues.

The chain couples TRBV6-1 to TRBJ1-2; no clear D. Trimming took 1 base from V and 4 from J, leaving 10 bases between them. This CDR3 region has 14 residues. Germline CDR1 and CDR2: MNHNS and SASEGT. The CDR3 DNA sequence: TGTGCCAGCAGTGAAGGGGTCCCCTCCTATGGCTACACCTTC. This encodes CASSEGVPSYGYTF.

This clonotype was seen only a few times. V and J are TRBV3-1 and TRBJ2-3; the D is unclear. V lost 4 bases, J lost 4 bases, and 12 bases lay in between. Germline values: CDR1 LGHDT, CDR2 YNNKEL (reference sequence). CDR3 length: 14 amino acids. CDR3 DNA sequence: TGTGCCAGCAGCCCTTTAGAGGCGGCAGATACGCAGTATTTT. Translation gives CASSPLEAADTQYF.

The chain uses TRBV12-3 or TRBV12-4 and TRBJ2-3; 11 bases match TRBD2. The junction had 15 bases not matched to a gene; V was cut back by 3 bases and J by 4 bases. The CDR3 has 19 residues. The CDR3 spells CASSFRLAGGSREADTQYF. As DNA, the CDR3 is TGTGCCAGCAGTTTCCGGCTAGCGGGGGGCTCCCGTGAGGCAGATACGCAGTATTTT.

J is TRBJ2-4 and V is TRBV11-2; D remains ambiguous. Germline V gene sequence: CDR1 SGHAT, CDR2 FQNNGV. With 3 bases removed from V and 1 base from J, the gap between germline ends came to 10 bases. The CDR3 has 15 amino acids. CDR3 DNA: TGTGCCAGCAGCTTCTCCGGGCGGGCCAAAAACATTCAGTACTTC. This sequence encodes CASSFSGRAKNIQYF.

In its sample, this clonotype was seen a few times. The V call is TRBV5-1, the J call TRBJ2-6; D may be TRBD2 (5 bases). CDR3 length: 14 residues. Germline V gene data show CDR1 as SGHRS and CDR2 as YFSETQ. With 3 bases removed from V and 3 bases from J, the gap between germline ends came to 7 bases. The CDR3 region has the DNA TGCGCCAGCAGCTGGGAGCGTGGGGCCAACGTCCTGACTTTC. Its translation: CASSWERGANVLTF.

In its sample, this clonotype was seen many times. The chain recombines TRBV6-2 or TRBV6-3 with TRBJ2-3; 8 bases align to TRBD2. V dropped 3 bases and J dropped 2; count of bases not matched to a gene: 7. This CDR3 comprises 16 residues. Germline assignment: CDR1 MNHEY and CDR2 SVGEGT. The DNA for the CDR3 is TGTGCCAGCAGTTATTCAGCGGGGGCATTCACAGATACGCAGTATTTT. Encoded protein: CASSYSAGAFTDTQYF.

This clonotype was found many times. The rearrangement joins TRBV7-2 to TRBJ2-7; 7 bases match TRBD2. The CDR3 totals 14 residues. With 3 bases clipped from V and 2 bases from J, the junction kept 4 bases outside the gene matches. CDR1 is SGHTA, CDR2 FQGNSA, per germline. CDR3 residues: CASSFRDYTYEQYF. CDR3 nucleotide sequence: TGTGCCAGCAGCTTCCGGGACTACACCTACGAGCAGTACTTC.

This clonotype turned up a few times. The CDR3 region is CASSTTSGDETQYF. The CDR3 region has the DNA TGTGCCAGCAGCACCACTAGTGGCGATGAGACCCAGTACTTC. V gene TRBV7-9 combines with J gene TRBJ2-5, with D perhaps TRBD2 (5 bases). V lost 5 bases to trimming and J lost 5 bases, with 15 bases between them. Germline V CDR1 and CDR2: SEHNR, FQNEAQ (reference sequence). The CDR3 is 14 amino acids.

A remark on this clonotype: One base away lies a much larger clone, so this may be a sequencing read error. The chain combines TRBV7-2 with TRBJ2-2; D remains ambiguous. Trimming took off 1 base at V and 7 bases at J, with 10 bases between the two ends. This CDR3 spans 14 amino acids. The germline gives CDR1 SGHTA, CDR2 FQGNSA. The CDR3 reads CASSLGQELGELFF. The CDR3 nucleotides are TGTGCCAGCAGCTTAGGGCAGGAGCTCGGGGAGCTGTTTTTT.

This clonotype was detected ten times or more. This rearrangement joins TRBV7-3 to TRBJ1-1; D might be TRBD1 (6 bases). Trimming pared 5 bases from V and 2 bases from J, leaving 21 bases between. The CDR3 has 17 amino acids. Germline V gene lookup returns CDR1 SGHTA and CDR2 FQGTGA. CDR3 sequence: CASSPEPPGHLNTEAFF. DNA of the CDR3: TGTGCCAGCAGCCCCGAACCACCGGGACATTTAAACACTGAAGCTTTCTTT.

The chain uses TRBV6-5 and TRBJ1-2; D call uncertain. Trimming took 5 bases from V and 5 from J, leaving 12 bases between them. Germline lookup yields CDR1 MNHEY and CDR2 SVGAGI. This CDR3 comprises 13 residues. The CDR3 here is CASSPLASYGYTF. For the CDR3, the DNA is TGTGCCAGCAGTCCCCTGGCCTCTTATGGCTACACCTTC.

In its sample, this clonotype was seen once. It is likely a read error, because the conserved phenylalanine at the end of the CDR3 is missing. The chain has TRBV7-9 and TRBJ2-5; D assignment may be TRBD1 or TRBD2 (5 bases each). V was clipped by 4 bases and J by 3 bases, with 18 bases between them. The CDR3 covers 16 residues. The germline V gene encodes CDR1 SEHNR and CDR2 FQNEAQ (reference sequence). CDR3 DNA: TGTGCCAGCAGCTCCACCCGGGGCCACGGCGAAGAGACCCAGTACTCC. Its protein is CASSSTRGHGEETQYS.

In its sample, this clonotype was seen once. CDR3 amino acids: CSVRTGAYGYTF. DNA of the CDR3: TGCAGCGTTAGGACAGGGGCCTATGGCTACACCTTC. The gene calls are TRBV29-1 and TRBJ1-2, with TRBD1 identical over 9 bases. The ends lost 5 bases at V and 4 bases at J; junction bases unmatched: 2. This CDR3 has 12 amino acids. Germline V gene lookup returns CDR1 SQVTM and CDR2 ANQGSEA.

V usage is TRBV19 and J usage is TRBJ1-2; TRBD1 might be the D (6 bases). V was clipped by 7 bases and J by 4 bases, with 13 bases between them. The CDR3 is 13 residues long. Germline V gene lookup returns CDR1 LNHDA and CDR2 SQIVND (reference sequence). The CDR3 loop is CASKGDRIYGYTF. In DNA, the CDR3 is TGTGCCAGTAAGGGCGACAGGATCTATGGCTACACCTTC.

In this sample, this clonotype turned up a few times. The rearrangement uses TRBV7-9 and TRBJ2-3, with TRBD1 identical over 8 bases. Per germline, CDR1 SEHNR and CDR2 FQNEAQ (reference sequence). V shed 5 bases, J shed 4 bases, and the junction held 11 bases outside the gene matches. The CDR3 extends over 16 amino acids. The CDR3 DNA is TGTGCCAGCAGCCACCCCAGGGGGCCGGCGGCAGATACGCAGTATTTT. The encoded protein is CASSHPRGPAADTQYF.

This clonotype was seen at least ten times. V and J are TRBV9 and TRBJ2-3; D gene unclear. The CDR3 is made up of 12 amino acids. Trimming cost V 5 bases and J 3 bases, with 7 bases left between them. In germline, CDR1 is SGDLS, CDR2 YYNGEE. The CDR3 loop reads CASSRRTDTQYF. The CDR3 DNA is TGTGCCAGCAGTCGAAGAACAGATACGCAGTATTTT. The entire variable domain, with the rest obtained from reference TRBV9 and TRBJ2-3, is as follows: DSGVTQTPKHLITATGQRVTLRCSPRSGDLSVYWYQQSLDQGLQFLIQYYNGEERAKGNILERFSAQQFPDLHSELNLSSLELGDSALYFCASSRRTDTQYFGPGTRLTVL.